These 2 T cell receptor beta chains originate from one sample sequenced in a study of T cell repertoires in cytomegalovirus infection. TCRdb called the reads again in MiXCR, with one record for every CDR3 protein. Of about 530,000 distinct CDR3 sequences listed, 26% are singletons. Sequencing was done on a sample of PBMCs. The receptors were gathered from a human donor in good health (CMV status not recorded). Some clones in this sample may be carry-over from other donors' samples.

The CDR3 DNA follows: TGTGCCAGTGCCTCAGGGGGCTTTAGCAATCAGCCCCAGCATTTT. The encoded protein is CASASGGFSNQPQHF. This chain links TRBV19 with TRBJ1-5, with 8 nucleotides matching TRBD1. Germline CDR1 is LNHDA and CDR2 is SQIVND (reference sequence). After removal of 8 bases from V and 0 bases from J, the junction contained 6 bases not matched to a gene. CDR3 length equals 15 residues.

V and J are TRBV5-1 and TRBJ2-7; D not resolved. Germline loops: CDR1 SGHRS, CDR2 YFSETQ. Trimming stripped 0 bases from V and 3 bases from J, with 7 bases between. This CDR3 has 13 amino acids. The CDR3: CASSLAANYEQYF. The CDR3 nucleotides read TGCGCCAGCAGCTTGGCGGCCAACTACGAGCAGTACTTC.